The entry below describes one T cell receptor beta chain. Its antigen is not known. This entry comes from a study of blood T cells in healthy people across ages. Study-wide results and limits: Naive T cell percentage showed a strong correlation with the diversity of TCR beta.

Every sample gave at least 5 micrograms of total RNA when it was extracted. Trimming stripped 4 bases from V and 9 bases from J, with 17 bases between. This CDR3 is built from 14 residues. CDR1 SGHNT and CDR2 YYREEE come from the germline V gene (reference sequence). Combining a sample-barcoded 5' primer with a J-beta primer mix, a second PCR ran for roughly 7 to 12 cycles. TCRdb independently ran MiXCR on the 5' RACE reads; one entry per CDR3 protein. The sample has about 690,000 distinct CDR3 sequences, roughly 41% seen once. This clonotype was obtained from an elderly man in good health. This rearrangement joins TRBV5-4 to TRBJ2-1, with D possibly being TRBD2 (5 bases). The sequencing sample was made of blood. The CDR3 region is CASSADLTTSEQFF. Written as DNA, the CDR3 is TGTGCCAGCAGCGCGGACTTAACTACAAGTGAGCAGTTCTTC.